Below, 31 T cell receptor beta chains from the same sample are listed, as sequenced in a study of blood T cell repertoires in COVID-19. Clones were sequenced by immunoSEQ multiplex PCR, and TCRdb holds only the in-frame ones, with some missing. The sample lists 250,000 to 300,000 clones; 91% were seen once. Sequences were obtained from PBMCs or T cells enriched from blood (not recorded which). The receptors come from a human donor in a cohort exposed to, infected with or recovered from COVID-19 (not recorded which). The donor label of this sample is uncertain.

The chain couples TRBV28 to TRBJ1-6; weak D call: TRBD1 (6 bases). CDR1 and CDR2 from the germline V gene are MDHEN and SYDVKM. V dropped 1 base and J dropped 3 bases, with 10 bases sitting between them. CDR3 length: 16 residues. This CDR3 reads CASSLFRQVYNSPLHF. The CDR3 DNA is TGTGCCAGCAGTTTATTCCGACAGGTCTATAATTCACCCCTCCACTTT.

This clone was counted a single time. V is TRBV12-3 or TRBV12-4 and J is TRBJ1-6; unclear D gene. Deletions cut 6 bases from V and 8 bases from J, with 8 bases between. The CDR3 has 12 residues. The CDR3 loop reads CASRTLDSPLHF. DNA for the CDR3: TGTGCCAGCAGAACACTAGATTCACCCCTCCACTTT.

The CDR3: CASSRIQGGQETQYF. The CDR3, as DNA: TGTGCCAGTAGCAGAATACAGGGGGGTCAAGAGACCCAGTACTTC. This chain joins TRBV19 and TRBJ2-5, with TRBD1 identical over 8 bases. Trimming at V came to 6 bases and at J to 2 bases, leaving 8 bases not matched to a gene. This CDR3 contains 15 residues. Germline V gene data show CDR1 as LNHDA and CDR2 as SQIVND (reference sequence).

The rearrangement uses TRBV24-1 and TRBJ1-1; 7 bases align to TRBD1. Per germline, CDR1 KGHDR and CDR2 SFDVKD. CDR3 size: 13 residues. The trim removed 7 bases at V and 8 bases at J, leaving 9 bases unmatched. The CDR3 DNA reads as TGTGCCACCAGGATAAAGTCAGGGGGAGAAGCTTTCTTT. As protein: CATRIKSGGEAFF.

V usage is TRBV5-4 and J usage is TRBJ2-7, with D maybe TRBD2 (5 bases). The CDR3 extends over 15 amino acids. The germline V and J ends were trimmed by 2 bases and 0 bases, with 12 bases remaining between them. CDR1 and CDR2 from the germline V gene are SGHNT and YYREEE (reference sequence). CDR3 amino acids: CASSFAGISSYEQYF. DNA of the CDR3: TGTGCCAGCAGCTTCGCGGGTATTAGCTCCTACGAGCAGTACTTC. The whole variable domain, remainder taken from reference TRBV5-4 and TRBJ2-7, is ETGVTQSPTHLIKTRGQQVTLRCSSQSGHNTVSWYQQALGQGPQFIFQYYREEENGRGNFPPRFSGLQFPNYSSELNVNALELDDSALYLCASSFAGISSYEQYFGPGTRLTVT.

The chain carries TRBV6-1 and TRBJ1-6; TRBD1 might be the D (5 bases). Germline-derived CDR1 and CDR2 are MNHNS and SASEGT. Trimming took 1 base from V and 5 from J, leaving 6 bases between them. The CDR3 sequence is 14 residues long. The CDR3 region has the DNA TGTGCCAGCAGTGAAGGGGGGGATAATTCACCCCTCCACTTT. This sequence encodes CASSEGGDNSPLHF.

This clone was observed a single time. The chain is built from TRBV25-1 and TRBJ1-2; 9 bases line up with TRBD1. CDR3 length: 14 residues. Germline CDR1 is MGHDK and CDR2 is SYGVNS. V shed 10 bases and J 7 bases; nucleotides not matched to a gene: 13. CDR3: CATHPGQGISGYTF. CDR3 in DNA: TGTGCCACTCACCCCGGACAGGGGATTAGTGGCTACACCTTC.

V and J are TRBV12-5 and TRBJ1-5, with 8 bases identical to TRBD1. The CDR3 totals 15 residues. CDR1 and CDR2 (germline): LGHNT, FRNRAP. V lost 6 bases to trimming and J lost 1 base; unmatched junction nucleotides: 5. The CDR3 DNA follows: TGTGCTAGTGGGACAGGGGTTCAGAGCAATCAGCCCCAGCATTTT. Protein: CASGTGVQSNQPQHF.

This clone was detected a few times. CDR3 protein: CASSQQGPQETQYF. DNA for the CDR3: TGTGCCAGCAGCCAACAGGGTCCGCAAGAGACCCAGTACTTC. This chain links TRBV3-1 (or the pseudogene TRBV3-2) with TRBJ2-5; a possible D gene is TRBD1 (5 bases). CDR1 and CDR2 (germline): LGHDT, YNNKEL (reference sequence). Trimming took 2 bases from V and 2 from J, leaving 9 bases between them. The CDR3 contains 14 residues.

J is TRBJ1-1 and V is TRBV7-2, with TRBD1 matching over 8 bases. J gave up 0 bases and V 5 bases, and 5 bases lay outside the gene matches. CDR1 SGHTA and CDR2 FQGNSA come from the germline V gene. CDR3 length equals 15 residues. Here the CDR3 reads CASSHPGQVNTEAFF. In DNA, the CDR3 is TGTGCCAGCAGCCATCCGGGACAGGTGAACACTGAAGCTTTCTTT.

The chain joins TRBV7-7 to TRBJ2-3, with TRBD2 matching over 12 bases. The CDR3 covers 17 residues. Germline CDR1 is SSHAT and CDR2 is FNYEAQ (reference sequence). The V and J ends lost 5 bases and 0 bases, in that order; junction bases with no gene match: 6. CDR3 protein: CASSNGLAGSSTDTQYF. In DNA, the CDR3 is TGTGCCAGCAGCAATGGACTAGCGGGGTCTAGCACAGATACGCAGTATTTT.

The chain recombines TRBV14 with TRBJ1-1, with 8 bases aligning to TRBD1. The CDR3 length is 14 residues. Germline assignment: CDR1 SGHDN and CDR2 FVKESK. V lost 3 bases to trimming and J lost 2 bases; unmatched junction nucleotides: 2. CDR3: CASSHTGGNTEAFF. Written as DNA, the CDR3 is TGTGCCAGCAGCCATACAGGGGGAAACACTGAAGCTTTCTTT.

Written as DNA, the CDR3 is TGTGCCAGCAGTTTATCCACCCTGGGACTAGTCCCTCCCTCCTACAATGAGCAGTTCTTC. This translates into CASSLSTLGLVPPSYNEQFF. V and J are TRBV27 and TRBJ2-1; TRBD2 agrees at 8 bases. Losses at the gene ends were 0 bases for V and 0 bases for J; bases not matched to a gene: 13. The germline V gene encodes CDR1 MNHEY and CDR2 SMNVEV (reference sequence). CDR3 size: 20 residues.

The chain has TRBV12-5 and TRBJ1-1; D might be TRBD1 (5 bases). The V gene lost 0 bases and the J gene lost 6 bases, with 17 bases spanning the gap. Germline values: CDR1 LGHNT, CDR2 FRNRAP. This CDR3 region has 16 residues. As DNA, the CDR3 is TGTGCTAGTGGTTTGGTACACCCAGGGTCTCTGCCTGAAGCTTTCTTT. Translation gives CASGLVHPGSLPEAFF.

DNA for the CDR3: TGTGCCAGCAGCTCTAACAGGGTCGCGAACACCGGGGAGCTGTTTTTT. Translation gives CASSSNRVANTGELFF. The chain carries TRBV7-2 and TRBJ2-2, with a possible D match to TRBD1 (6 bases). Per the germline V gene, CDR1 is SGHTA and CDR2 is FQGNSA. Deletions cut 4 bases from V and 0 bases from J, with 12 bases between. CDR3 length: 16 residues.

This sequence joins TRBV7-9 and TRBJ1-1, with D maybe TRBD1 (5 bases). Germline loops: CDR1 SEHNR, CDR2 FQNEAQ (reference sequence). The CDR3 has 13 residues. Deletions cut 5 bases from V and 3 bases from J, with 10 bases between. CDR3 region: CASSLWGDTEAFF. As DNA, the CDR3 is TGTGCCAGCAGCCTGTGGGGGGACACTGAAGCTTTCTTT.

This clone was seen just once. This sequence joins TRBV9 and TRBJ1-2, with D perhaps TRBD1 (5 bases). The CDR3 spans 15 residues. Trimming left V 4 bases short and J 0 bases short, with 13 bases between. Germline lookup yields CDR1 SGDLS and CDR2 YYNGEE. The CDR3 here is CASSLSQGTNYGYTF. CDR3 bases: TGTGCCAGCAGCCTTAGTCAGGGAACTAACTATGGCTACACCTTC.

The V gene is TRBV5-1, the J gene TRBJ2-2, with TRBD1 matching 8 bases. CDR3 size: 16 residues. CDR1 is SGHRS, CDR2 YFSETQ, per germline. V shed 4 bases and J 2 bases; nucleotides not matched to a gene: 7. The CDR3 DNA is TGCGCCAGCAGCCCGACGGGACAGGAAAACACCGGGGAGCTGTTTTTT. Its protein product is CASSPTGQENTGELFF.

The chain couples TRBV12-3 or TRBV12-4 to TRBJ2-3; a possible D gene is TRBD2 (6 bases). Trimming removed 8 bases at V and 7 bases at J, with 7 bases between. This CDR3 comprises 10 residues. DNA for the CDR3: TGTGCCAGCGGGGGGAATACGCAGTATTTT. It is translated as CASGGNTQYF.

The V call is TRBV6-5, the J call TRBJ2-5; D is perhaps TRBD2 (6 bases). Germline V CDR1 and CDR2: MNHEY, SVGAGI. The CDR3 is 13 residues long. V gave up 8 bases and J gave up 5 bases, with 15 bases separating them. The CDR3 here is CASSFTGDETQYF. The CDR3 nucleotides are TGTGCCAGCTCTTTCACGGGGGACGAGACCCAGTACTTC.

The rearrangement joins TRBV4-3 to TRBJ2-2; tentatively, D is TRBD2 (6 bases). Trimming took off 4 bases at V and 8 bases at J, with 11 bases between the two ends. The CDR3 is 13 amino acids. Germline CDR1 is LGHNA and CDR2 is YSLEER. CDR3 residues: CASSPRRGGELFF. In DNA, the CDR3 is TGCGCCAGCAGCCCCCGCCGGGGGGGGGAGCTGTTTTTT.

This clone was recorded only once. The chain has TRBV3-1 (or the pseudogene TRBV3-2) and TRBJ1-1; maybe TRBD1 (6 bases). The CDR3 sequence is 14 residues long. The germline gives CDR1 LGHDT, CDR2 YNNKEL (reference sequence). Trimming cost V 4 bases and J 2 bases, with 11 bases left between them. The CDR3 region has the DNA TGTGCCAGCAGCCGACCGACAGGCAACACTGAAGCTTTCTTT. It is translated as CASSRPTGNTEAFF.

The genes are TRBV7-9 and TRBJ2-7; 9 bases fit TRBD2. Looked up from germline, CDR1 is SEHNR and CDR2 is FQNEAQ (reference sequence). The V and J ends lost 5 bases and 2 bases, in that order; junction bases with no gene match: 4. The CDR3 length is 14 residues. CDR3 residues: CASSTTSGTYEQYF. The CDR3 DNA reads TGTGCCAGCAGCACGACTAGCGGTACCTACGAGCAGTACTTC. Based on the CDR3 plus reference TRBV7-9 and TRBJ2-7, the full variable domain is DTGVSQNPRHKITKRGQNVTFRCDPISEHNRLYWYRQTLGQGPEFLTYFQNEAQLEKSRLLSDRFSAERPKGSFSTLEIQRTEQGDSAMYLCASSTTSGTYEQYFGPGTRLTVT.

The chain links TRBV28 to TRBJ1-3; D remains ambiguous. CDR1 and CDR2 from the germline V gene are MDHEN and SYDVKM. The CDR3 is 15 amino acids. Trimming removed 4 bases from V and 4 bases from J, with 14 bases in between. DNA of the CDR3: TGTGCCAGCAGTTCCTACGAGGTGGCCGGAAACACCATATATTTT. This translates into CASSSYEVAGNTIYF.

The chain links TRBV25-1 to TRBJ1-3, with D possibly matching TRBD1 (5 bases). The CDR3 consists of 16 residues. The germline V gene has CDR1 MGHDK and CDR2 SYGVNS. V was trimmed by 3 bases and J by 0 bases, leaving 12 bases between them. CDR3 residues: CASSDHGHPSGNTIYF. For the CDR3, the DNA is TGTGCCAGCAGTGACCACGGACACCCCTCTGGAAACACCATATATTTT.

This clone showed up just a few times. This rearrangement joins TRBV5-1 to TRBJ2-5, with TRBD2 as a possible D gene (6 bases). Trimming removed 5 bases at V and 0 bases at J, with 14 bases between. The CDR3 length is 15 residues. The V gene's germline CDR1 is SGHRS and CDR2 YFSETQ. CDR3 bases: TGCGCCAGCAGAAGGTCCGGGGGTAACCAAGAGACCCAGTACTTC. Encoded protein: CASRRSGGNQETQYF.

In its sample, this clone was seen a few times. The chain is built from TRBV13 and TRBJ1-5, with D uncertain. The CDR3 is 15 residues long. Germline V CDR1 and CDR2: PRHDT, FYEKMQ (reference sequence). The germline V and J ends were trimmed by 5 bases and 2 bases, with 13 bases remaining between them. The chain's CDR3 is CASSRWGDGNQPQHF. The CDR3 nucleotides read TGTGCCAGCAGCCGATGGGGAGACGGCAATCAGCCCCAGCATTTT.

The gene calls are TRBV10-3 and TRBJ1-1, with 8 nucleotides matching TRBD1. J was trimmed by 1 base and V by 4 bases; bases with no gene match: 2. CDR1 and CDR2 (germline): ENHRY, SYGVKD. CDR3 size: 14 residues. CDR3 bases: TGTGCCATCAGTGTCGACAGGGGGAACACTGAAGCTTTCTTT. It yields the protein CAISVDRGNTEAFF.

The V gene is TRBV29-1, the J gene TRBJ1-1, with D possibly being TRBD1 (6 bases). The CDR3 sequence is 12 residues long. The germline V and J ends were trimmed by 6 bases and 6 bases, with 14 bases remaining between them. Germline CDR1 SQVTM, CDR2 ANQGSEA. CDR3 nucleotide sequence: TGCAGCGTGACACAGGGAAGGGCTGAAGCTTTCTTT. Protein product: CSVTQGRAEAFF.

The chain joins TRBV7-2 to TRBJ1-5, with D unclear. CDR3 length equals 13 residues. Germline values: CDR1 SGHTA, CDR2 FQGNSA. The V end lost 0 bases, the J end lost 3 bases, and 3 bases lay between the germline ends. DNA of the CDR3: TGTGCCAGCAGCTTAGCGGCCAATCAGCCCCAGCATTTT. Translating gives CASSLAANQPQHF.

The chain combines TRBV29-1 with TRBJ1-2; no clear D. Germline V gene data show CDR1 as SQVTM and CDR2 as ANQGSEA. The CDR3 runs to 14 residues. CDR3 protein: CSAAPLQINYGYTF. CDR3 bases: TGCAGTGCCGCCCCATTACAGATTAACTATGGCTACACCTTC. The full variable domain, its missing parts supplied by reference TRBV29-1 and TRBJ1-2, is SAVISQKPSRDICQRGTSLTIQCQVDSQVTMMFWYRQQPGQSLTLIATANQGSEATYESGFVIDKFPISRPNLTFSTLTVSNMSPEDSSIYLCSAAPLQINYGYTFGSGTRLTVV.